Below, 24 T cell receptor beta chains from the same sample are listed, as sequenced in a study of vaccination and CD4 T cells after COVID-19. Their target antigens are unknown. Treatment reported: roughly nine-day PBMC culture with coronavirus spike peptide pools or control peptides (ViraFEST assay). The assay that was used to sequence DNA from cultured CD4+ T cells was the Oncomine TCR Beta short-read assay. Each CDR3 protein is one row after TCRdb ran MiXCR on the PCR reads. The profile shows about 21,000 distinct CDR3 sequences, around half of them singletons. The sequencing sample was made of CD4+ T cells from blood, cultured in vitro. These receptor sequences come from a human donor who had recovered from COVID-19.

This clonotype was observed a handful of times. J is TRBJ1-2 and V is TRBV7-2; D perhaps matches TRBD1 (5 bases). Trimming stripped 0 bases from V and 0 bases from J, with 8 bases between. The CDR3 is made up of 15 amino acids. Germline V gene lookup returns CDR1 SGHTA and CDR2 FQGNSA. The CDR3 sequence: CASSLARGANYGYTF. CDR3 coding DNA: TGTGCCAGCAGCTTAGCGAGGGGAGCTAACTATGGCTACACCTTC.

The chain uses TRBV4-1 and TRBJ1-1; 12 bases are a match to TRBD1. J lost 8 bases, V lost 4 bases, and 11 bases had no gene match. Germline assignment: CDR1 MGHRA and CDR2 YSYEKL. This CDR3 has 16 amino acids. Written as DNA, the CDR3 is TGCGCCAGCAGCCTTCCGGCGGGACAGGGGGCACGAGAAGCTTTCTTT. Its translation is CASSLPAGQGAREAFF.

The V call is TRBV11-2, the J call TRBJ2-3, with 10 bases identical to TRBD2. The CDR3 is 16 amino acids. Germline loops: CDR1 SGHAT, CDR2 FQNNGV. The V and J ends lost 3 bases and 5 bases, in that order; junction bases with no gene match: 8. CDR3 bases: TGTGCCAGCAGCTTCGGTTTAGCGGGAGGTGTAGATACGCAGTATTTT. Translating it yields CASSFGLAGGVDTQYF.

CDR3 bases: TGTGCCAGCAGAGGGGCCAGCTCCTACGAGCAGTACTTC. The encoded protein is CASRGASSYEQYF. The rearrangement uses TRBV7-2 and TRBJ2-7, with D perhaps matching TRBD1 (5 bases). The CDR3 spans 13 residues. Germline V gives CDR1 SGHTA, CDR2 FQGNSA. V was clipped by 6 bases and J by 0 bases, with 9 bases between them. Together with reference TRBV7-2 and TRBJ2-7, the CDR3 gives the full variable domain: GAGVSQSPSNKVTEKGKDVELRCDPISGHTALYWYRQSLGQGLEFLIYFQGNSAPDKSGLPSDRFSAERTGGSVSTLTIQRTQQEDSAVYLCASRGASSYEQYFGPGTRLTVT.

This clonotype was detected a few times. J is TRBJ1-5 and V is TRBV19; D gene unclear. The CDR3 contains 13 residues. V was clipped by 1 base and J by 7 bases, with 8 bases between them. Germline V gene sequence: CDR1 LNHDA, CDR2 SQIVND (reference sequence). The DNA for the CDR3 is TGTGCCAGTAGTATAGCCGATCGGCAGCCCCAGCATTTT. Amino acids: CASSIADRQPQHF.

This chain links TRBV12-3 or TRBV12-4 with TRBJ2-5; 9 nucleotides agree with TRBD1. Trimming at V came to 5 bases and at J to 7 bases, leaving 5 bases not matched to a gene. The CDR3 sequence is 13 residues long. This CDR3 is CASSGTGSGTQYF. The CDR3 DNA sequence: TGTGCCAGCAGTGGGACAGGGAGCGGGACCCAGTACTTC.

This clonotype has only a few counts. The genes are TRBV5-1 and TRBJ2-5, with 11 bases fitting TRBD2. Germline CDR1 is SGHRS and CDR2 is YFSETQ. Trimming removed 4 bases from V and 3 bases from J; junction bases left unmatched: 5. The CDR3 runs to 15 residues. The CDR3 protein is CASSPLAGGEETQYF. The DNA for the CDR3 is TGCGCCAGCAGCCCTCTAGCGGGAGGAGAAGAGACCCAGTACTTC.

V gene TRBV10-2 combines with J gene TRBJ1-5; D not resolved. CDR1 and CDR2 from the germline V gene are WSHSY and SAAADI. CDR3 length: 15 residues. The ends were cut back, 4 bases at V and 0 bases at J, with 10 bases in the middle. CDR3 loop: CASSGSVGSNQPQHF. For the CDR3, the DNA is TGCGCCAGCAGTGGTTCGGTAGGTAGCAATCAGCCCCAGCATTTT.

The chain combines TRBV6-1 with TRBJ2-1; 7 bases map to TRBD2. Germline lookup yields CDR1 MNHNS and CDR2 SASEGT. V lost 6 bases, J lost 8 bases, and 22 bases stayed unmatched. The CDR3 sequence is 18 residues long. CDR3 in DNA: TGTGCCAGCAGACCCTACCATCGGGGCGGGAGACTTAAAGATGAGCAGTTCTTC. Protein product: CASRPYHRGGRLKDEQFF.

Only one count was recorded for this clonotype. This chain joins TRBV19 and TRBJ1-1; no clear D gene. CDR3 length: 15 amino acids. Germline CDR1 reads LNHDA; CDR2 reads SQIVND (reference sequence). V was shortened by 1 base and J by 2 bases, with 11 bases between the two germline ends. The CDR3 region has the DNA TGTGCCAGTAGTATAGTGGCCGAAGCCAACACTGAAGCTTTCTTT. Translation gives CASSIVAEANTEAFF.

The chain carries TRBV7-8 and TRBJ1-1; possible D gene TRBD1, 6 bases. This CDR3 comprises 14 residues. The V and J ends lost 5 bases and 3 bases respectively, with 13 bases between them. Germline V gene sequence: CDR1 SGHVS, CDR2 FQNEAQ. The CDR3 loop is CASSLFGGHTEAFF. The DNA of the CDR3 is TGTGCCAGCAGCCTATTTGGGGGCCACACTGAAGCTTTCTTT.

The table lists this clonotype with a few counts. The CDR3 DNA follows: TGCAGTGCTAGAGGCTATAGCAATCAGCCCCAGCATTTT. Its protein is CSARGYSNQPQHF. This rearrangement joins TRBV20-1 to TRBJ1-5, with D uncertain. V was clipped by 1 base and J by 0 bases, with 4 bases between them. From germline, CDR1 is DFQATT and CDR2 SNEGSKA (reference sequence). This CDR3 is 13 amino acids long.

The genes are TRBV7-3 and TRBJ1-6; TRBD1 matches 7 bases. This CDR3 comprises 15 residues. Trimming took 1 base from V and 10 from J; bases not matched to a gene: 7. Germline values: CDR1 SGHTA, CDR2 FQGTGA. CDR3 coding DNA: TGTGCCAGCAGCTTAAACGGGAGGGGGCAATCACCCCTCCACTTT. Amino acid sequence: CASSLNGRGQSPLHF.

V gene TRBV30 combines with J gene TRBJ2-1; tentative D call: TRBD2 (5 bases). CDR1 is GTSNPN, CDR2 SVGIG, per germline (reference sequence). The CDR3 is 15 residues long. Trimming pared 0 bases from V and 4 bases from J, leaving 13 bases between. The CDR3 sequence is CAWSVSSGRYNEQFF. The CDR3, as DNA: TGTGCCTGGAGTGTCAGCAGCGGACGTTACAATGAGCAGTTCTTC.

This clonotype is medium-sized within its sample. The rearrangement uses TRBV30 and TRBJ2-3; the D gene is possibly TRBD2 (5 bases). V gave up 2 bases and J gave up 6 bases, with 18 bases separating them. CDR3 length equals 15 residues. Germline values: CDR1 GTSNPN, CDR2 SVGIG (reference sequence). This chain's CDR3 is CAWSPGRGSRDTQYF. CDR3 DNA: TGTGCCTGGAGTCCGGGCCGCGGGTCGCGGGATACGCAGTATTTT.

The chain is built from TRBV20-1 and TRBJ2-7; TRBD2 aligns across 7 bases. This CDR3 is 13 amino acids long. Per germline, CDR1 DFQATT and CDR2 SNEGSKA (reference sequence). V shed 3 bases and J 4 bases; nucleotides not matched to a gene: 6. This CDR3 is CSASDWREYEQYF. The CDR3 DNA reads TGCAGTGCTAGCGATTGGCGGGAGTACGAGCAGTACTTC.

The chain employs TRBV19 and TRBJ1-2; 7 nucleotides match TRBD1. Trimming took 5 bases from V and 3 from J; bases not matched to a gene: 3. The CDR3 runs 13 residues. The germline gives CDR1 LNHDA, CDR2 SQIVND (reference sequence). The CDR3 nucleotides are TGTGCCAGTAGTCACGACAGGGACTATGGCTACACCTTC. Protein sequence: CASSHDRDYGYTF. Combining the CDR3 with reference TRBV19 and TRBJ1-2 gives the whole variable domain DGGITQSPKYLFRKEGQNVTLSCEQNLNHDAMYWYRQDPGQGLRLIYYSQIVNDFQKGDIAEGYSVSREKKESFPLTVTSAQKNPTAFYLCASSHDRDYGYTFGSGTRLTVV.

The CDR3 DNA reads as TGTGCCACCAGTGATTTTTCGCGGATCAATGAGCAGTTCTTC. This encodes CATSDFSRINEQFF. The genes are TRBV24-1 and TRBJ2-1; D unresolved. CDR1 and CDR2 (germline): KGHDR, SFDVKD. Trimming removed 1 base from V and 6 bases from J, with 9 bases in between. The CDR3 has 14 residues.

This chain links TRBV10-3 with TRBJ2-2; 8 positions agree with TRBD2. The CDR3 extends over 15 amino acids. The J segment lost 5 bases and the V segment lost 4 bases, leaving 6 bases of the junction unmatched. Germline lookup yields CDR1 ENHRY and CDR2 SYGVKD. CDR3 nucleotide sequence: TGTGCCATCAGTGGAGACGGGAGGGGGACCGGGGAGCTGTTTTTT. This encodes CAISGDGRGTGELFF.

The chain couples TRBV7-2 to TRBJ2-2, with D perhaps matching TRBD1 or TRBD2 (5 bases each). V shed 5 bases and J shed 4 bases, with 20 bases lying between them. The CDR3 sequence is 17 residues long. Germline values: CDR1 SGHTA, CDR2 FQGNSA. This CDR3 is CASSGTSNQAATGELFF. CDR3 coding DNA: TGTGCCAGCAGCGGGACGAGTAACCAAGCGGCCACCGGGGAGCTGTTTTTT.

This clonotype occurred a few times. The chain recombines TRBV6-5 with TRBJ2-7; 12 positions agree with TRBD2. Germline CDR1 reads MNHEY; CDR2 reads SVGAGI. V trimming: 3 bases; J trimming: 1 base; junction bases outside the gene matches: 1. CDR3 size: 15 residues. DNA for the CDR3: TGTGCCAGCAGTTATCTAGCGGGAGGGTCCTACGAGCAGTACTTC. Translation gives CASSYLAGGSYEQYF.

This clonotype was recorded a few times. The chain carries TRBV10-2 and TRBJ1-5, with 8 bases that match TRBD1. V lost 7 bases and J lost 6; bases outside the gene matches: 5. The CDR3 covers 13 residues. The germline V gene encodes CDR1 WSHSY and CDR2 SAAADI. The CDR3 is CASTGQGSQPQHF. In DNA form, the CDR3 reads TGCGCCAGCACCGGACAGGGAAGTCAGCCCCAGCATTTT.

V and J are TRBV11-3 and TRBJ2-5; tentatively, D is TRBD1 (6 bases). There are 14 residues in the CDR3. Trimming pared 1 base from V and 4 bases from J, leaving 10 bases between. Germline CDR1 SGHNT, CDR2 YENEEA. The CDR3, as DNA: TGTGCCAGCAGCTTAGCCGTAGGGGGAGAGACCCAGTACTTC. Translating it yields CASSLAVGGETQYF.

This clonotype was recorded once. J is TRBJ1-5 and V is TRBV9, with a tentative D call TRBD1 (6 bases). The V end lost 4 bases, the J end lost 3 bases, and 11 bases lay between the germline ends. The CDR3 consists of 14 residues. From germline, CDR1 is SGDLS and CDR2 YYNGEE. CDR3 sequence (DNA): TGTGCCAGCAGCAAACAGGGATACAATCAGCCCCAGCATTTT. Its protein product is CASSKQGYNQPQHF.